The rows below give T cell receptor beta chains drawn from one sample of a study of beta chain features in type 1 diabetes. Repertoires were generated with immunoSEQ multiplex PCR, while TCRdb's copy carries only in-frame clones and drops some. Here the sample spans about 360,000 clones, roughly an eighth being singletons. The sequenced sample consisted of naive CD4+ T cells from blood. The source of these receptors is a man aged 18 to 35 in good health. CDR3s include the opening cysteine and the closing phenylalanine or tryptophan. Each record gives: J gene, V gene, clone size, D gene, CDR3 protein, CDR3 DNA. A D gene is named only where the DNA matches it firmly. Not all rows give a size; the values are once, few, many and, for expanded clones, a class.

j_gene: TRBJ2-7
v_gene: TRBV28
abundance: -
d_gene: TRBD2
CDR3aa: CASSSPASGRNYEQYF
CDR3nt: TGTGCCAGCAGTTCCCCCGCTAGCGGGAGGAACTACGAGCAGTACTTC

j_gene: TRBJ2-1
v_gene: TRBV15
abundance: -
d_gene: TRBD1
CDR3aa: CATSRQSPGQGMNEQFF
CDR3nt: TGTGCCACCAGCAGACAATCACCGGGACAGGGAATGAATGAGCAGTTCTTC

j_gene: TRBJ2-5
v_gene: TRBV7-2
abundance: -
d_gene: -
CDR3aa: CASRGGGVETQYF
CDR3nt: TGTGCCAGCCGCGGAGGCGGGGTAGAGACCCAGTACTTC

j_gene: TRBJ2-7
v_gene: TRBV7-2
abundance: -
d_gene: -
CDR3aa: CASSPHVRPGGLYEQYF
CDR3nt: TGTGCCAGCAGCCCCCACGTCCGGCCAGGGGGGCTCTACGAGCAGTACTTC

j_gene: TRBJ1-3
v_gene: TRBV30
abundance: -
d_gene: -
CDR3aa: CAWSIAPRAGNTIYF
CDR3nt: TGTGCCTGGAGCATAGCCCCACGGGCTGGAAACACCATATATTTT

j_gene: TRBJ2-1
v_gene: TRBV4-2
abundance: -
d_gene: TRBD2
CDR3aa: CASSERLSSGSYNEQFF
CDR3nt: TGTGCCAGCAGCGAAAGGCTGTCTAGCGGGTCCTACAATGAGCAGTTCTTC

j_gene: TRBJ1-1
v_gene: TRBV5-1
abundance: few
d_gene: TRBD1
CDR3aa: CASSSQLDRGVAMNTEAFF
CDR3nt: TGCGCCAGCAGCTCCCAGTTGGACAGGGGAGTGGCCATGAACACTGAAGCTTTCTTT

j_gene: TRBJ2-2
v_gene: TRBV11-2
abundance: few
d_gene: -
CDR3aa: CASSAQNGELFF
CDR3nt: TGTGCCAGCAGCGCCCAGAACGGGGAGCTGTTTTTT

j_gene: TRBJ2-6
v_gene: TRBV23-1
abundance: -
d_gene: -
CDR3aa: CASSQRRGRPNVLTF
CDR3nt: TGCGCCAGCAGTCAGAGGAGGGGCCGCCCCAACGTCCTGACTTTC

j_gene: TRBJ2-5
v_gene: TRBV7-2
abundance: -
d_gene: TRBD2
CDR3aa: CASRVGGGGETQYF
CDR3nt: TGTGCCAGCAGAGTAGGCGGGGGAGGAGAGACCCAGTACTTC

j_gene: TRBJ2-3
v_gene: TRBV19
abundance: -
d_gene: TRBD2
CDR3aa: CASSLGLAGFADTQYF
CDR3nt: TGTGCCAGTAGTCTCGGACTAGCGGGGTTCGCAGATACGCAGTATTTT

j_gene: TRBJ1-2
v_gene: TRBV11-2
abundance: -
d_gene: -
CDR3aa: CASSFRGWDGYTF
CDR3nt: TGTGCCAGCAGCTTCCGGGGTTGGGATGGCTACACCTTC

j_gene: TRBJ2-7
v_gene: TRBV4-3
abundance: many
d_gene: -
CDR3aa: CASSHTDGRYEQYF
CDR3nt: TGCGCCAGCAGCCACACGGATGGGAGATACGAGCAGTACTTC

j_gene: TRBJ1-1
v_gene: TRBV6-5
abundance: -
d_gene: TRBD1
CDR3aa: CASSYSPGTGSTEAFF
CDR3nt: TGTGCCAGCAGTTACTCACCCGGGACAGGTTCAACTGAAGCTTTCTTT

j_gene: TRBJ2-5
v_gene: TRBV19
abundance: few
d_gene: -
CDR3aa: CASSAGTPKRETQYF
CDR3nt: TGTGCCAGTAGTGCCGGGACACCCAAACGGGAGACCCAGTACTTC

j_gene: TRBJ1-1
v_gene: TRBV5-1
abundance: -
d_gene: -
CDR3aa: CASSLESVDYTEAFF
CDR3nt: TGCGCCAGCAGCTTGGAGTCGGTTGATTACACTGAAGCTTTCTTT

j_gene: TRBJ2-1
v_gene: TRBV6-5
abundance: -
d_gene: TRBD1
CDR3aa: CASSYFGTGVNEQFF
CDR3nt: TGTGCCAGCAGTTACTTTGGGACAGGGGTTAATGAGCAGTTCTTC

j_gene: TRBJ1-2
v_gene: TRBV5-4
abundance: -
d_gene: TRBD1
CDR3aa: CASSVRDRGHGYTF
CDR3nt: TGTGCCAGCAGCGTCCGGGACAGGGGGCATGGCTACACCTTC

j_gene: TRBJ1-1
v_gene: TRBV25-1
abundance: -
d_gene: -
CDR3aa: CASSAHGTLNTEAFF
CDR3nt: TGTGCCAGCAGTGCCCACGGGACATTGAACACTGAAGCTTTCTTT

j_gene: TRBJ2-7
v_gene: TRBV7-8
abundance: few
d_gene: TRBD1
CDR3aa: CASSKNGDSHWEQYF
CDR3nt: TGTGCCAGCAGCAAGAACGGGGACAGCCACTGGGAGCAGTACTTC

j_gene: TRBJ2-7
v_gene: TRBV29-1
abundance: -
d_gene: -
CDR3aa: CSVARESIYEQYF
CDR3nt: TGCAGCGTTGCCAGGGAATCCATCTACGAGCAGTACTTC

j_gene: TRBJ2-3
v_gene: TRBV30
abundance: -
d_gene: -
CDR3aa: CAWSVLAPDTQYF
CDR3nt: TGTGCCTGGAGTGTATTAGCCCCAGATACGCAGTATTTT

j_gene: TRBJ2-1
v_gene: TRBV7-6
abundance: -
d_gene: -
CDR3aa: CASSLVVGLEVLFF
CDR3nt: TGTGCCAGCAGCTTAGTAGTGGGACTGGAGGTTCTGTTCTTC

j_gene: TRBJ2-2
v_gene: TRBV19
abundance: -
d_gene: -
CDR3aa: CASSSANTGELFF
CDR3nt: TGTGCCAGTAGTAGCGCGAACACCGGGGAGCTGTTTTTT

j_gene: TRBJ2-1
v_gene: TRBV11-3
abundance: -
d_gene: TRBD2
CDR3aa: CASSSSYETSGYNEQFF
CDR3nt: TGTGCCAGCAGCTCCTCGTACGAGACTAGCGGATACAATGAGCAGTTCTTC

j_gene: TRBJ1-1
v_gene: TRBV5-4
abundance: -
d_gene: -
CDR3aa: CASSPTSNTEAFF
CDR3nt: TGTGCCAGCAGCCCGACTTCGAACACTGAAGCTTTCTTT

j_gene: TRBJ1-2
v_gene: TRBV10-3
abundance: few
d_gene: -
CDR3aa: CAISESPGNYGYTF
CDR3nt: TGTGCCATCAGTGAGTCGCCGGGGAACTATGGCTACACCTTC

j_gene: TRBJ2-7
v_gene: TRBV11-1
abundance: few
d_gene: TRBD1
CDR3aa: CASSPARDRGLEQYF
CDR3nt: TGTGCCAGCAGCCCCGCCCGGGACAGGGGGCTTGAGCAGTACTTC

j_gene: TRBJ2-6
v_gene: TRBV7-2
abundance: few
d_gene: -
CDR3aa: CASTPPGANVLTF
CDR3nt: TGTGCCAGCACCCCTCCCGGGGCCAACGTCCTGACTTTC

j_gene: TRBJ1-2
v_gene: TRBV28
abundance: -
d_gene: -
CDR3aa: CASSPYSPAPNYGYTF
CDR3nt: TGTGCCAGCAGCCCATACAGTCCGGCCCCTAACTATGGCTACACCTTC

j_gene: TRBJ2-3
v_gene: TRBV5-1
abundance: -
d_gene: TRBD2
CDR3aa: CASSRTSGSGNTQYF
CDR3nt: TGCGCCAGCAGCCGGACTAGCGGGAGTGGTAATACGCAGTATTTT

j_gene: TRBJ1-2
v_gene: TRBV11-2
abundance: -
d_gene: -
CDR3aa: CASSPNRGYGYTF
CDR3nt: TGTGCCAGCAGCCCAAATCGGGGCTATGGCTACACCTTC

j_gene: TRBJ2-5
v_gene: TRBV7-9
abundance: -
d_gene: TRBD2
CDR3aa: CASTEPGLAGGETQYF
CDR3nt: TGTGCCAGCACCGAACCGGGACTAGCGGGAGGAGAGACCCAGTACTTC

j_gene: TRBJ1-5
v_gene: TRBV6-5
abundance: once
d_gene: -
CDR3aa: CASSSLGGQPQHF
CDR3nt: TGTGCCAGCAGCTCGCTCGGGGGTCAGCCCCAGCATTTT

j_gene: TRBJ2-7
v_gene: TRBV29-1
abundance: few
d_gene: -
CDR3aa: CSVGQRSSYEQYF
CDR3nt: TGCAGCGTTGGACAGAGAAGCTCCTACGAGCAGTACTTC

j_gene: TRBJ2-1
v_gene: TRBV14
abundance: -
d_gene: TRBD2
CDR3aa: CASSLNLAGGYNEQFF
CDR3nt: TGTGCCAGCAGCCTTAATCTAGCGGGGGGGTACAATGAGCAGTTCTTC

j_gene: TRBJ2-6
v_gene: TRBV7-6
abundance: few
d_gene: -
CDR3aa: CASSLAGPSGANVLTF
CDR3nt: TGTGCCAGCAGCTTAGCGGGGCCCTCTGGGGCCAACGTCCTGACTTTC

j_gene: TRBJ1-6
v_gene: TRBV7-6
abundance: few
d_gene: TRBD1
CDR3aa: CASSATGLRGRAPLHF
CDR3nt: TGTGCCAGCAGTGCGACAGGGCTCCGGGGAAGGGCACCCCTCCACTTT

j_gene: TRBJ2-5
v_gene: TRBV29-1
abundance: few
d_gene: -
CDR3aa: CSVEGRVQETQYF
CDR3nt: TGCAGCGTTGAAGGGCGGGTGCAAGAGACCCAGTACTTC

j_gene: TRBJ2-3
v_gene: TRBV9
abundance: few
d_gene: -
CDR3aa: CASSVTGTTDTQYF
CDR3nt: TGTGCCAGCAGCGTGACAGGAACCACAGATACGCAGTATTTT

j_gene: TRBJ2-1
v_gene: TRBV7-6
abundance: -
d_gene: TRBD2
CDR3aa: CASSPPGLAASTEQFF
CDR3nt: TGTGCCAGCAGCCCTCCGGGACTAGCTGCTTCGACTGAGCAGTTCTTC